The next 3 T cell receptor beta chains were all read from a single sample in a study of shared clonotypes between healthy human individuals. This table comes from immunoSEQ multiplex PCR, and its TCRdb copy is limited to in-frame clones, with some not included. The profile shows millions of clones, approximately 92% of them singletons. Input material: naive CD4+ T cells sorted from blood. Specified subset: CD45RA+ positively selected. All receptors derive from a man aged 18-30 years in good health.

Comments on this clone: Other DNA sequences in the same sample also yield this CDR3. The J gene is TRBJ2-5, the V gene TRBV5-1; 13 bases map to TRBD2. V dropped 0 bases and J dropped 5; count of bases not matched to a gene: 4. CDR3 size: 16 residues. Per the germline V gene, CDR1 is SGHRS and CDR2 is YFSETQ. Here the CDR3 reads CASSLATSGRVETQYF. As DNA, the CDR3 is TGCGCCAGCAGCTTGGCCACTAGCGGGAGGGTGGAGACCCAGTACTTC. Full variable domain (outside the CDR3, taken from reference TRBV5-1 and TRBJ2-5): KAGVTQTPRYLIKTRGQQVTLSCSPISGHRSVSWYQQTPGQGLQFLFEYFSETQRNKGNFPGRFSGRQFSNSRSEMNVSTLELGDSALYLCASSLATSGRVETQYFGPGTRLLVL.

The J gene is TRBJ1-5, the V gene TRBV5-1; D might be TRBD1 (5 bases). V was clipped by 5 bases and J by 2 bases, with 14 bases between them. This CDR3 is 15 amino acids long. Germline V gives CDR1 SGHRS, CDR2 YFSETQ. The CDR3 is CASRAGDERNQPQHF. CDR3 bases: TGCGCCAGCAGGGCCGGGGACGAGCGCAATCAGCCCCAGCATTTT. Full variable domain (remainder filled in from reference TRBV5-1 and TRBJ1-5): KAGVTQTPRYLIKTRGQQVTLSCSPISGHRSVSWYQQTPGQGLQFLFEYFSETQRNKGNFPGRFSGRQFSNSRSEMNVSTLELGDSALYLCASRAGDERNQPQHFGDGTRLSIL.

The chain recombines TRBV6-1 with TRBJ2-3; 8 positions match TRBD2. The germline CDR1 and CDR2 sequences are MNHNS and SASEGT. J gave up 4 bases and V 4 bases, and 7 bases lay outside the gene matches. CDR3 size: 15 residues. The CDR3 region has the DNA TGTGCCAGCAGTGCCGGGAGCGGGAGTTCAGATACGCAGTATTTT. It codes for CASSAGSGSSDTQYF.